These 11 T cell receptor beta chains came from one sample sequenced in a study of T cell repertoires in cytomegalovirus infection. TCRdb re-called the reads through MiXCR, storing one row per CDR3 protein. The table includes 700,000 to 950,000 distinct CDR3 sequences, 30% to 35% detected once. Their cognate antigens are unknown. The specimen was cultured CD8+ T cells from PBMCs, collected from culture after CMV antigen stimulation. The source is a human donor in good health (CMV status not recorded). Some clones in this sample may be carry-over from other donors' samples.

V is TRBV6-5 and J is TRBJ1-5, with TRBD1 matching over 7 bases. CDR1 is MNHEY and CDR2 is SVGAGI in the germline V gene. The CDR3 runs 14 residues. Trimming cost V 5 bases and J 5 bases; bases outside gene matches: 6. In nucleotides, the CDR3 is TGTGCCAGCAGTGCGACAGGGATCCATCAGCCCCAGCATTTT. Translating gives CASSATGIHQPQHF.

Many counts were recorded for this clonotype. This chain joins TRBV12-3 or TRBV12-4 and TRBJ2-1; TRBD2 matches at 13 bases. The CDR3 runs to 16 residues. V trimming: 3 bases; J trimming: 8 bases; junction bases outside the gene matches: 7. CDR3 nucleotide sequence: TGTGCCAGCAGTTTGGAAGCGGGACTAGCGGGGTATGAGCAGTTCTTC. Its translation: CASSLEAGLAGYEQFF.

In its sample, this clonotype was seen many times. CDR3 loop: CASSSFFGQGSHEQYV. In nucleotides, the CDR3 is TGTGCCAGCAGTTCCTTTTTCGGACAGGGGTCCCACGAGCAGTACGTC. The chain links TRBV27 to TRBJ2-7, with TRBD1 matching over 9 bases. CDR3 length: 16 amino acids. V shed 4 bases and J 5 bases; nucleotides not matched to a gene: 12. Looked up from germline, CDR1 is MNHEY and CDR2 is SMNVEV (reference sequence).

In this sample, this clonotype turned up many times. V and J are TRBV7-6 and TRBJ2-1; D is possibly TRBD1 (7 bases). The CDR3 length is 15 residues. Trimming shortened V by 2 bases and J by 7 bases, and 15 bases separated the two germline ends. Germline V lookup: CDR1 SGHVS, CDR2 FNYEAQ. The DNA for the CDR3 is TGTGCCAGCAGCTTAAAGAGGGCAGGGGGGAATGAGCAGTTCTTC. It yields the protein CASSLKRAGGNEQFF.

The rearrangement uses TRBV20-1 and TRBJ2-7; 7 bases are a match to TRBD1. CDR1 and CDR2 (germline): DFQATT, SNEGSKA (reference sequence). The length of the CDR3 is 13 residues. Unmatched junction bases numbered 6, after V lost 5 bases and J lost 2 bases. The CDR3 reads CSALRDSPYEQYF. DNA of the CDR3: TGCAGTGCTCTCCGGGACAGCCCCTACGAGCAGTACTTC.

This clonotype was counted only a few times. The chain is built from TRBV29-1 and TRBJ2-3, with 12 bases lining up with TRBD2. This CDR3 region has 13 residues. Germline assignment: CDR1 SQVTM and CDR2 ANQGSEA. J was trimmed by 4 bases and V by 7 bases; bases with no gene match: 3. The CDR3 nucleotides read TGCAGCGGGACTAGCGGGGAGGCAGATACGCAGTATTTT. This encodes CSGTSGEADTQYF.

This chain connects TRBV19 to TRBJ1-5; TRBD1 matches at 9 bases. The CDR3 has 17 residues. CDR1 is LNHDA, CDR2 SQIVND, per germline (reference sequence). V was pared by 3 bases and J by 5 bases, with 11 bases of the junction left unmatched. The CDR3 nucleotides read TGTGCCAGTAGTATTGGTAGAAACAGGGGGCGCCATCAGCCCCAGCATTTT. Amino acids: CASSIGRNRGRHQPQHF.

V and J are TRBV7-6 and TRBJ1-1, with 8 positions matching TRBD1. Per germline, CDR1 SGHVS and CDR2 FNYEAQ. This CDR3 spans 15 amino acids. The junction had 9 bases not matched to a gene; V was cut back by 4 bases and J by 5 bases. CDR3 bases: TGTGCCAGCAGCTCGACTGGGACAGGTTCGACTGAAGCTTTCTTT. Encoded protein: CASSSTGTGSTEAFF.

This clonotype was picked up a small number of times. V is TRBV6-2 or TRBV6-3 and J is TRBJ2-3; TRBD2 matches 16 bases. V lost 4 bases, J lost 4 bases, and 5 bases stayed unmatched. Per the germline V gene, CDR1 is MNHEY and CDR2 is SVGEGT. CDR3 size: 17 residues. CDR3 region: CASSSAGTSGGADTQYF. Written as DNA, the CDR3 is TGTGCCAGCAGTTCCGCCGGGACTAGCGGGGGGGCAGATACGCAGTATTTT.

The table lists this clonotype with a few counts. The chain combines TRBV18 with TRBJ1-1; 7 bases are a match to TRBD1. This CDR3 region has 18 residues. The junction had 16 bases not matched to a gene; V was cut back by 2 bases and J by 4 bases. The V gene's germline CDR1 is KGHSH and CDR2 LQKENI. In DNA form, the CDR3 reads TGTGCCAGCTCACCAGTTTCGGGACAGAATTTATCTGCCACTGAAGCTTTCTTT. Translating gives CASSPVSGQNLSATEAFF.

The V and J genes are TRBV27 and TRBJ1-4; possibly TRBD1 for D (5 bases). The germline V and J ends were trimmed by 5 bases and 8 bases, with 15 bases remaining between them. The CDR3 contains 14 residues. Germline lookup yields CDR1 MNHEY and CDR2 SMNVEV (reference sequence). CDR3 nucleotides: TGTGCCAGCAGTGAGTGGGGCATTGGGGAAAAACTGTTTTTT. Protein sequence: CASSEWGIGEKLFF. The whole variable domain, filled in from reference TRBV27 and TRBJ1-4, reads EAQVTQNPRYLITVTGKKLTVTCSQNMNHEYMSWYRQDPGLGLRQIYYSMNVEVTDKGDVPEGYKVSRKEKRNFPLILESPSPNQTSLYFCASSEWGIGEKLFFGSGTQLSVL.